Presented here are 20 T cell receptor beta chains from one specimen sequenced in a study of blood T cells in healthy people across ages. It was with a sample-barcoded 5' primer and a J-beta primer mix that a second PCR of roughly 6 to 12 cycles was run. TCRdb re-called the 5' RACE reads through MiXCR, storing one row per CDR3 protein. The table lists 710,000 or so distinct CDR3 sequences, 32% of them singletons. The sample consisted of blood. The source is a woman older than 75 in good health.

The chain combines TRBV7-9 with TRBJ2-7, with D perhaps matching TRBD2 (5 bases). Trimming stripped 5 bases from V and 10 bases from J, with 21 bases between. This CDR3 spans 14 amino acids. Germline V gene lookup returns CDR1 SEHNR and CDR2 FQNEAQ (reference sequence). The CDR3 DNA reads as TGTGCCAGCAGCCCCGGGGTAGACCAAGAGGCCCAGTACTTC. Protein: CASSPGVDQEAQYF. The entire variable domain, with the rest obtained from reference TRBV7-9 and TRBJ2-7, is as follows: DTGVSQNPRHKITKRGQNVTFRCDPISEHNRLYWYRQTLGQGPEFLTYFQNEAQLEKSRLLSDRFSAERPKGSFSTLEIQRTEQGDSAMYLCASSPGVDQEAQYFGPGTRLTVT.

This clonotype was counted many times. This chain uses TRBV29-1 with TRBJ2-2; weak D call: TRBD1 (6 bases). The CDR3 consists of 13 residues. Germline loops: CDR1 SQVTM, CDR2 ANQGSEA. Trimming removed 3 bases from V and 4 bases from J, with 9 bases in between. The CDR3 DNA reads as TGCAGCGTTGACCAGGGGAGCACCGGGGAGCTGTTTTTT. Protein sequence: CSVDQGSTGELFF.

The table lists this clonotype with many counts. The rearrangement uses TRBV14 and TRBJ2-7, with 7 bases aligning to TRBD1. J gave up 0 bases and V 2 bases, and 4 bases lay outside the gene matches. The germline gives CDR1 SGHDN, CDR2 FVKESK. The CDR3 has 15 residues. Here the CDR3 DNA reads TGTGCCAGCAGCCAATTCAGGGGGATCTCCTACGAGCAGTACTTC. It translates to CASSQFRGISYEQYF.

The J gene is TRBJ2-4, the V gene TRBV20-1; TRBD2 aligns across 10 bases. The DNA end lines up better with TRBJ2-7; the J call may be wrong. The germline V gene encodes CDR1 DFQATT and CDR2 SNEGSKA (reference sequence). There are 15 residues in the CDR3. For the CDR3, the DNA is TGCAGTGCTAGTCGGCATAGCGGGGGGCCCCACGAGCAGTACTTC. It codes for CSASRHSGGPHEQYF.

This clonotype was recorded many times. This chain joins TRBV10-3 and TRBJ2-3; D is unresolved. Germline values: CDR1 ENHRY, CDR2 SYGVKD. The CDR3 is made up of 13 amino acids. The V end lost 10 bases, the J end lost 4 bases, and 15 bases lay between the germline ends. CDR3 protein: CATVGQKADTQYF. CDR3 DNA sequence: TGTGCCACAGTGGGTCAAAAGGCAGATACGCAGTATTTT.

This clonotype was seen at least ten times. This sequence joins TRBV11-1 and TRBJ1-2, with unresolved D. The CDR3 is 13 residues long. Trimming stripped 0 bases from V and 7 bases from J, with 9 bases between. Germline lookup yields CDR1 SGHAT and CDR2 FQDESV (reference sequence). The CDR3 DNA reads TGTGCCAGCAGCTTAGCGGCGGAGGGTGGCTACACCTTC. As protein: CASSLAAEGGYTF.

This clonotype was observed at least ten times. The chain couples TRBV29-1 to TRBJ2-5; TRBD2 matches at 9 bases. Germline lookup yields CDR1 SQVTM and CDR2 ANQGSEA. The length of the CDR3 is 15 residues. The junction had 9 bases not matched to a gene; V was cut back by 7 bases and J by 0 bases. This CDR3 is CSAGSGGLYQETQYF. CDR3 sequence (DNA): TGCAGCGCCGGCAGCGGGGGGCTGTACCAAGAGACCCAGTACTTC.

The J gene is TRBJ2-5, the V gene TRBV3-1; the match to TRBD2 covers 8 bases. The J call is doubtful: the DNA matches TRBJ2-7 better. The CDR3 loop spans 15 amino acids. CDR1 LGHDT and CDR2 YNNKEL come from the germline V gene (reference sequence). This CDR3 reads CASSARGSRGGEQYF. The CDR3 DNA follows: TGTGCCAGCAGCGCGCGCGGGTCCCGGGGGGGCGAGCAGTACTTC.

To note about this clonotype: This sequence may be a read error, since a much larger clone differs from it by one base. The chain carries TRBV6-1 and TRBJ2-7; 9 bases agree with TRBD1. V was clipped by 8 bases and J by 2 bases; unmatched bases: 16. CDR1 is MNHNS, CDR2 SASEGT, per germline. This CDR3 spans 17 amino acids. This CDR3 is CASGPQRDRVRTYEQYF. The CDR3 nucleotides read TGTGCCAGCGGCCCTCAGAGGGACAGGGTCAGAACCTACGAGCAGTACTTC.

At least ten counts were recorded for this clonotype. As DNA, the CDR3 is TGTGCCAGCACCGCCGGACAGGGAGGGTCGTTCTTC. Its protein is CASTAGQGGSFF. J is TRBJ2-1 and V is TRBV6-5; weak D call: TRBD1 (8 bases). The germline V gene encodes CDR1 MNHEY and CDR2 SVGAGI. The CDR3 is 12 amino acids. V was shortened by 7 bases and J by 15 bases, with 19 bases between the two germline ends.

This clonotype was seen ten or more times. The chain employs TRBV6-1 and TRBJ2-5, with 9 positions matching TRBD2. Germline CDR1 reads MNHNS; CDR2 reads SASEGT. V shed 11 bases, J shed 11 bases, and the junction held 15 bases outside the gene matches. This CDR3 is built from 13 residues. CDR3 DNA: TGTGCCCTCAGACAAGGGCTAGCGGGGAGACAGTACTTC. Amino acid sequence: CALRQGLAGRQYF.

Note on this clonotype: At one end the junction does not follow the germline gene, possibly because of a read error. This chain links TRBV6-2 or TRBV6-3 with TRBJ1-2, with TRBD1 identical over 7 bases. The CDR3 totals 15 residues. In germline, CDR1 is MNHEY, CDR2 SVGEGT. In DNA form, the CDR3 reads TGTGCCAGCAGTTACTCGAAAACAGGGGACTATGGCCACACCTTC. It translates to CASSYSKTGDYGHTF.

This clonotype was seen ten or more times. CDR3 amino acids: CASSLGTGAITGELFF. DNA for the CDR3: TGTGCCAGCAGCCTTGGGACAGGGGCTATCACCGGGGAGCTGTTTTTT. V gene TRBV7-2 combines with J gene TRBJ2-2; TRBD1 matches at 10 bases. From germline, CDR1 is SGHTA and CDR2 FQGNSA. There are 16 residues in the CDR3. V lost 5 bases and J lost 4; bases outside the gene matches: 7.

As regards this clonotype: A read error is possible here, since a much larger clone lies one base away. V usage is TRBV20-1 and J usage is TRBJ2-1; D assignment may be TRBD1 or TRBD2 (5 bases each). Trimming removed 6 bases from V and 1 base from J, with 16 bases in between. The CDR3 extends over 15 amino acids. From germline, CDR1 is DFQATT and CDR2 SNEGSKA (reference sequence). The CDR3 region is CSAFPTGQSYNEQFF. The DNA of the CDR3 is TGCAGTGCCTTTCCGACGGGGCAGTCCTACAATGAGCAGTTCTTC.

The chain has TRBV20-1 and TRBJ1-2; perhaps TRBD1 as D (5 bases). Per germline, CDR1 DFQATT and CDR2 SNEGSKA (reference sequence). This CDR3 has 12 residues. The CDR3 region is CRGGESNYGYTF. Here the CDR3 DNA reads TGCAGGGGGGGGGAGTCTAACTATGGCTACACCTTC.

The chain uses TRBV7-2 and TRBJ2-7; possibly TRBD1 or TRBD2 for D (5 bases each). The CDR3 sequence is 14 residues long. Trimming took 5 bases from V and 0 from J, leaving 11 bases between them. CDR1 and CDR2 from the germline V gene are SGHTA and FQGNSA. The CDR3 bases are TGTGCCAGCAGCACCACCGGGACCTCCTACGAGCAGTACTTC. Translating it yields CASSTTGTSYEQYF.

Ten or more counts support this clonotype. This chain joins TRBV15 and TRBJ2-3; a possible D gene is TRBD2 (7 bases). Germline V gene sequence: CDR1 LNHNV, CDR2 YYDKDF (reference sequence). The CDR3 length is 17 residues. V dropped 1 base and J dropped 1 base, with 15 bases sitting between them. The CDR3 region is CATSRVRGGARTDTQYF. CDR3 DNA: TGTGCCACCAGCAGAGTTCGTGGGGGGGCCCGCACAGATACGCAGTATTTT. The full variable domain, completed using reference TRBV15 and TRBJ2-3, is DAMVIQNPRYQVTQFGKPVTLSCSQTLNHNVMYWYQQKSSQAPKLLFHYYDKDFNNEADTPDNFQSRRPNTSFCFLDIRSPGLGDTAMYLCATSRVRGGARTDTQYFGPGTRLTVL.

This clonotype showed up many times. The chain links TRBV4-2 to TRBJ2-5; 12 bases match TRBD2. Losses at the gene ends were 8 bases for V and 2 bases for J; bases not matched to a gene: 9. This CDR3 has 16 residues. The germline CDR1 and CDR2 sequences are LGHNA and YNFKEQ. The CDR3, as DNA: TGTGCCAGCGCTAGCGGGGGGGCCTCAGAACAAGAGACCCAGTACTTC. Protein product: CASASGGASEQETQYF.

This clonotype was observed many times. The genes are TRBV7-3 and TRBJ1-2, with 9 nucleotides matching TRBD1. The CDR3 loop spans 14 amino acids. Germline V gene lookup returns CDR1 SGHTA and CDR2 FQGTGA. V was pared by 5 bases and J by 10 bases, with 11 bases of the junction left unmatched. The DNA of the CDR3 is TGTGCCAGCAGCCGGGGGGGACAGGGTGTCGACTACACCTTC. It is translated as CASSRGGQGVDYTF.

The gene calls are TRBV6-2 or TRBV6-3 and TRBJ1-5; D remains ambiguous. Germline V lookup: CDR1 MNHEY, CDR2 SVGEGT. The CDR3 runs 13 residues. Trimming cost V 6 bases and J 1 base, with 7 bases left between them. The CDR3 DNA sequence: TGTGCCAGCAGCGGGGAGAGCAATCAGCCCCAGCATTTT. Residues: CASSGESNQPQHF.